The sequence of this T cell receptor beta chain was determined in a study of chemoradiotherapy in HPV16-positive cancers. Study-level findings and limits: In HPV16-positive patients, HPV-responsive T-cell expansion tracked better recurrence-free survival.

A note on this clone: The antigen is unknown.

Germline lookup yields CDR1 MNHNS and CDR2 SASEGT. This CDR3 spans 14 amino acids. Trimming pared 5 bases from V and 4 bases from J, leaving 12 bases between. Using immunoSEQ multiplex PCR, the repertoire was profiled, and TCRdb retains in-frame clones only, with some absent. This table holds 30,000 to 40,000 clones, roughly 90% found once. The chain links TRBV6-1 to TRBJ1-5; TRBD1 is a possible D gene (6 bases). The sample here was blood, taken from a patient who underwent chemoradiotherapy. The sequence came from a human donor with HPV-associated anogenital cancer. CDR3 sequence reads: CASSKGEENQPQHF. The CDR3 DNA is TGTGCCAGCAGTAAGGGGGAGGAGAATCAGCCCCAGCATTTT.